This entry is about one TCR beta chain. Its antigen is currently not known. No clone much larger than this one lies a single base away; base qualities are absent. These data originate in a study of spatial heterogeneity in lung cancer (dated by TCRdb to the late 2010s). As for the study more broadly: Samples were obtained from approximately 72 patients with early-stage, untreated non-small cell lung cancer from the lung TRACERx cohort. The study quantitatively compared TCR alpha and beta repertoires across multiple tumor regions, matched nontumor lung and blood in non-small cell lung cancer. TCR repertoire features were related to nonsynonymous mutation counts determined by whole-exome sequencing of tumor tissue. Follow-up PBMC samples were sequenced whenever the samples were available, and the median time to follow-up was around two years after resection. More beta-chain than alpha-chain transcripts were consistently detected, likely reflecting higher beta-chain transcript abundance. In the raw uncorrected reads, each unique combination of TCR and UMI appeared more than ten times on average. At surgery, both alpha and beta chains were TCR-sequenced in some 220 tumor regions, 63 to 80 matched nontumor lung samples and 56 PBMC samples. The full study reports these points: Comparisons of baseline and follow-up blood repertoires included only approximately 14 patients. Confirming at a functional level the hypothesis that regional TCRs recognize regional mutations was considered to require additional single-cell paired TCR alpha and beta sequencing. Ubiquitous expanded tumor TCRs were detected in blood more often at tumor resection than at routine follow-up.

CDR1 and CDR2 are drawn from the germline V gene: ENHRY, SYGVKD. V is clipped by 2 bases and J by 7 bases, and the sequence between their germline boundaries is 11 bases long. Taken from cysteine to phenylalanine, the CDR3 has 13 residues. Left in the record is the CDR3 DNA by itself, 39 bases read in frame from the first base. Explained via the paper, the time point label denotes: blood at routine non-recurrence follow-up after resection. Without any cell sorting, TCR sequencing was performed on whole RNA extracted either from tumor and nontumor lung tissue or from cryopreserved PBMC samples. Only patients for whom sufficient RNA was available from at least two tumor regions were selected for TCR sequencing. Libraries were built with 5' RACE. TCRdb lists the instrument as NextSeq 500. To allow correction of PCR and sequencing errors, the TCR library protocol tagged every TCR cDNA molecule with a unique molecular identifier. Per the original workflow: TCR identification, UMI-based error correction and CDR3 extraction were all carried out with Decombinator tools. TCRs above a frequency of 2 per 1,000, corresponding to the top 1% of the tumor frequency distribution, were defined as expanded. Each repertoire was subsampled 100 times to 5,000 TCRs, after which Renyi diversity was computed with the R vegan package. To build CDR3 similarity networks, amino acid triplet string-kernel similarity was used, and CDR3s were connected when their pairwise similarity was above 0.82. TCRdb trimmed public reads at Q25 via fastp, called clones via MiXCR and kept in-frame beta chains. Each record represents a unique CDR3 protein, reported with the most common genes and DNA among its rows. The V and J calls and clone size are TCRdb's, not the authors'. This sample is represented by 30,000 to 35,000 distinct CDR3 sequences; 8% to 13% of them were singletons. In total, the top ten clones hold approximately 26% of the sample.

The receptor chain draws on TRBV10-3 and TRBJ1-1, with the D gene not confidently named. The receptor's source is a female donor with early-stage non-small cell lung cancer. Here the sequenced sample was PBMCs, taken at follow-up. The sequenced DNA: TGTGCCATCAGTGAGCCTAGACATGGTGAAGCTTTCTTT. This yields the protein CAISEPRHGEAFF.